This T cell receptor beta chain was retrieved from a study of radiotherapy plus CTLA-4 blockade in lung cancer. Across the study: Overall, around 18% of patients showed an objective response, while 25% to 40% attained disease control.

This table comes from immunoSEQ multiplex PCR, and its TCRdb copy is limited to in-frame clones, with some not included. Seen here are 90,000 or so clones, approximately 86% observed once, and the top ten hold more than 2%. Broader study findings: Tumor-origin TCR clones grew in blood after radiotherapy plus ipilimumab. Interferon-beta and early blood T cell clone dynamics reportedly predicted response best.

This clone was seen a handful of times. The antigen remains unidentified. The germline V gene encodes CDR1 SGHRS and CDR2 YFSETQ. V lost 6 bases and J 1 base, leaving 10 bases between the germline ends. This CDR3 is built from 13 residues. The sample consisted of peripheral blood, taken from a patient treated with radiotherapy plus ipilimumab. This receptor was obtained from a human donor with non-small cell lung cancer who had a partial response to radiotherapy plus ipilimumab. V and J are TRBV5-1 and TRBJ1-1, with D maybe TRBD1 (6 bases). CDR3 protein: CASIGQPNTEAFF. The CDR3, as DNA: TGCGCCAGCATCGGACAGCCGAACACTGAAGCTTTCTTT.